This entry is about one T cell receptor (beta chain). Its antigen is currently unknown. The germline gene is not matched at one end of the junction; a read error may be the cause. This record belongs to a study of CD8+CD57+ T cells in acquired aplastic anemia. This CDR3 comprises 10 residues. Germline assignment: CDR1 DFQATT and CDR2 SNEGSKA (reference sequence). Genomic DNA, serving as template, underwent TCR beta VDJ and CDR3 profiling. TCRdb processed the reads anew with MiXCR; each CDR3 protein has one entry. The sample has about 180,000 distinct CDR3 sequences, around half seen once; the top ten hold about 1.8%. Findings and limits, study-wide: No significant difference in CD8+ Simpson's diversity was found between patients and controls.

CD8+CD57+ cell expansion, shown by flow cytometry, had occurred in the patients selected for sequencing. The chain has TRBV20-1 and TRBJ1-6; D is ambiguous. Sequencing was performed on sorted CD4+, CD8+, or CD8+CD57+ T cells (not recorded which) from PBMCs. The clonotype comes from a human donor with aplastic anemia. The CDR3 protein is CSAPGRFPTF. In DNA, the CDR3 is TGCAGTGCTCCCGGGCGCTTTCCCACCTTT.